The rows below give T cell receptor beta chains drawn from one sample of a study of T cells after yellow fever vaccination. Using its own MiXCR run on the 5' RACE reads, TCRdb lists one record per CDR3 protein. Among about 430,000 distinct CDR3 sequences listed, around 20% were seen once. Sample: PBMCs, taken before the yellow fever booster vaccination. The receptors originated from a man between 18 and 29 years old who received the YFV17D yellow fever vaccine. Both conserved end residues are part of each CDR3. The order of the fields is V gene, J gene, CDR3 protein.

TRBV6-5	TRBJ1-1	CASGGQANTEAFF
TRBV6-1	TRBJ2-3	CASRWLAGGQDTQYF
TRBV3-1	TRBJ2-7	CASSYRGPGYEQYF
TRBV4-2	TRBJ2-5	CASSQGDSGGQETQYF
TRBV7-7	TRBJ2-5	CASSPGTSGGFETQYF
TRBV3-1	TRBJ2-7	CASSHTGHNYEQYF
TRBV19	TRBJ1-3	CASSQEGFSGNTIYF
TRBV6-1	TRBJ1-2	CASSADTQSIYGYTF
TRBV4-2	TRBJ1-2	CASSQDGQGANYGYTF
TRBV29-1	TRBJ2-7	CSVARGQPYEQYF
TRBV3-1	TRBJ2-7	CASSPTHDQVHEQYF
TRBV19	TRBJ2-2	CASSRSEGRGTGELFF
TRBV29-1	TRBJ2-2	CSVEIGNTGELFF
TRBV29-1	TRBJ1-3	CSVGVSGLSGNTIYF
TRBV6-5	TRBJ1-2	CASSMGQGGYGYTF
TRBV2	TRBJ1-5	CASALTVGDAPQHF
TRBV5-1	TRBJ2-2	CASSPGFRADTGELFF
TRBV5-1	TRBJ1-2	CASSAGQIDGYTF
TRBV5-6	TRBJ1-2	CASSFPGQDYGYTF
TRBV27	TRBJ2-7	CASSPDGSYEQYF
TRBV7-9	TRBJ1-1	CASSLAITGNTEAFF
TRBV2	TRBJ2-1	CASNQGVRVNEQFF
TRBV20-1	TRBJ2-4	CSARVAGGKLAKNIQYF
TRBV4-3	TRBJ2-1	CASSQELKASYNEQFF
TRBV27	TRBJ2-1	CASSPRTSGGASNEQFF
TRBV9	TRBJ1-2	CASSGTGGGYTF
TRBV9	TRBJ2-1	CASSVGSGGNLYNEQFF
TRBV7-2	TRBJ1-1	CASSLLAEHTEAFF
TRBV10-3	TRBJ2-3	CAIRTNTDTQYF
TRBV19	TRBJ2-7	CASSRGRGESSYEQYF
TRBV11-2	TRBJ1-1	CASSLIVSTEAFF
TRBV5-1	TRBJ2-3	CASSLVEGLEGWAQYF
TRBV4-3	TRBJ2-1	CASSQDPGLAGMNEQFF
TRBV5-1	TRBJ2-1	CASSLLQVEQFF
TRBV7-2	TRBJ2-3	CASSLVAGGADTQYF
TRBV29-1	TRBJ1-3	CSVVTQGAGNTIYF
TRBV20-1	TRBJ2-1	CSAGLAGGYEQFF
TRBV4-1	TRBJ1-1	CASSQDRKDREAFF
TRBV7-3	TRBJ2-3	CASSRANTDTQYF
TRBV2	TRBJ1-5	CASNRMTGGNQPQHF
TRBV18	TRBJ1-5	CASSPTGEGSQPQHF
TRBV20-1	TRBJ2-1	CSATVSGTSGGALVGEQFF
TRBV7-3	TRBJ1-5	CASSLQADQPQHF
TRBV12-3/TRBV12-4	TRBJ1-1	CASSYSDLEAFF
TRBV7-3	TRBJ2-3	CASSPYLTGASTQYF
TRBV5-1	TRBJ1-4	CASSLGGTDQSGKLFF
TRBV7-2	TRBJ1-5	CASSLYRGVNQPQHF
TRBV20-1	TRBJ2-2	CSAGVLGFGELFF
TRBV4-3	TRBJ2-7	CASSREHRYIDEQYF
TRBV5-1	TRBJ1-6	CASTVGQGSYNSPLHF
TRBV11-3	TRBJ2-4	CASSQRGDYRDIQYF
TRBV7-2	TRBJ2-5	CASSLSNQGVSQYF
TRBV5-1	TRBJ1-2	CASSLVDRGYGYTF
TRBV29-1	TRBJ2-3	CSVTRDSTTDTQYF